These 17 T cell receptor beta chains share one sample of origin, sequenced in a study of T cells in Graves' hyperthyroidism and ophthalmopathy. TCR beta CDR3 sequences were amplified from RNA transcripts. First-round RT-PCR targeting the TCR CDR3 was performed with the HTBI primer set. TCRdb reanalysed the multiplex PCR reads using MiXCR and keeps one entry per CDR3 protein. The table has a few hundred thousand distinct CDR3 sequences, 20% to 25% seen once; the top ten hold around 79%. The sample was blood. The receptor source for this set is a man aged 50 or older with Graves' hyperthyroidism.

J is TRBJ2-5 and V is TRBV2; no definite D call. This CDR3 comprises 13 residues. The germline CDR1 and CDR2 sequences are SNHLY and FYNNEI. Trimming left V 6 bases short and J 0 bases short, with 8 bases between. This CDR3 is CASSRNYQETQYF. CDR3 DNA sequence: TGTGCCAGCAGCCGCAACTACCAAGAGACCCAGTACTTC. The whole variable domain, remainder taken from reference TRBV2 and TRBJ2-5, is EPEVTQTPSHQVTQMGQEVILRCVPISNHLYFYWYRQILGQKVEFLVSFYNNEISEKSEIFDDQFSVERPDGSNFTLKIRSTKLEDSAMYFCASSRNYQETQYFGPGTRLLVL.

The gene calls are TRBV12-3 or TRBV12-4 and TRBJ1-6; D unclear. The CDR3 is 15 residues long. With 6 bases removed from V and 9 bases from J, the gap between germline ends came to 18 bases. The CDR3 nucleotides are TGTGCCAGCAGCTTGGAAGCCAAAGAGGGTTCACCCCTCCACTTT. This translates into CASSLEAKEGSPLHF.

The CDR3 region has the DNA TGTGCCAGCAGCCGCCACAAGGAGCTGTTTTTT. It translates to CASSRHKELFF. The chain combines TRBV12-3 or TRBV12-4 with TRBJ2-2, with D unresolved. The CDR3 has 11 residues. The V end lost 6 bases, the J end lost 10 bases, and 9 bases lay between the germline ends.

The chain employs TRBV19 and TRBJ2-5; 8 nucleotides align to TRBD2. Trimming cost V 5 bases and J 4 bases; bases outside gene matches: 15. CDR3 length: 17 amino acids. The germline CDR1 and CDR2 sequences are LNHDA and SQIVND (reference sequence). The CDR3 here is CASSWQGLGGRPETQYF. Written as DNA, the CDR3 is TGTGCCAGTAGTTGGCAGGGGCTAGGCGGGAGGCCAGAGACCCAGTACTTC.

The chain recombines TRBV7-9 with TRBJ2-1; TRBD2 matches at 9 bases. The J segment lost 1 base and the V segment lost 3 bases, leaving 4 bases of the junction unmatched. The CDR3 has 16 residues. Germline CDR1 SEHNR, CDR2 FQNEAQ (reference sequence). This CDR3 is CASSLPSGTSYNEQFF. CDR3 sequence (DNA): TGTGCCAGCAGCTTGCCTAGCGGGACATCCTACAATGAGCAGTTCTTC.

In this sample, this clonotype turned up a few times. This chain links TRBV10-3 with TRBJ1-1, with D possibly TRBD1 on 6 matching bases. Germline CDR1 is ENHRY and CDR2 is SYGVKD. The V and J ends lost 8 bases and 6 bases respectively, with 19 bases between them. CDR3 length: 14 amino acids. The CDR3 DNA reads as TGTGCCATCGGGAGGGGGGCGCAAGGCGCTGAAGCTTTCTTT. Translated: CAIGRGAQGAEAFF.

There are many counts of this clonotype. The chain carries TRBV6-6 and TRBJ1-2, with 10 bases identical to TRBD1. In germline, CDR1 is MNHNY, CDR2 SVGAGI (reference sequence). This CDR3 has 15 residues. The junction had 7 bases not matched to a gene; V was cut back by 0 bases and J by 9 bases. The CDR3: CASSYSRDRGVSYTF. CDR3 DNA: TGTGCCAGCAGTTACTCGAGGGACAGGGGTGTTAGCTACACCTTC.

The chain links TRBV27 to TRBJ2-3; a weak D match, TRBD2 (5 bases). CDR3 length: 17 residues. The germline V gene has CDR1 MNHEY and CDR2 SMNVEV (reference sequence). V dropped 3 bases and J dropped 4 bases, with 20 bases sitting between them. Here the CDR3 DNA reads TGTGCCAGCAGTTTGGCTAGCCACTGGGATCGCCCAGATACGCAGTATTTT. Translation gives CASSLASHWDRPDTQYF.

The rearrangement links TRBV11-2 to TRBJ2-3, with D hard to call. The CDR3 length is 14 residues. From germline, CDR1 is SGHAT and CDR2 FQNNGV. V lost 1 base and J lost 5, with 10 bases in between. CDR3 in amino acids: CASSLVLVGDTQYF. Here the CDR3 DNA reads TGTGCCAGCAGCTTAGTGCTAGTGGGAGATACGCAGTATTTT. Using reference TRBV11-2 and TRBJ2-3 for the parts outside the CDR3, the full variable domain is EAGVAQSPRYKIIEKRQSVAFWCNPISGHATLYWYQQILGQGPKLLIQFQNNGVVDDSQLPKDRFSAERLKGVDSTLKIQPAKLEDSAVYLCASSLVLVGDTQYFGPGTRLTVL.

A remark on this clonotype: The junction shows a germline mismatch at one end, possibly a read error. CDR3 amino acids: CASSSPRETSYEQYF. Here the CDR3 DNA reads TGCGCCAGCAGCTCACCGCGGGAGACTTCCTACGAGCAGTACTTC. The chain joins TRBV11-1 to TRBJ2-7; TRBD2 matches at 7 bases. CDR3 size: 15 residues. CDR1 is SGHAT and CDR2 is FQDESV in the germline V gene (reference sequence).

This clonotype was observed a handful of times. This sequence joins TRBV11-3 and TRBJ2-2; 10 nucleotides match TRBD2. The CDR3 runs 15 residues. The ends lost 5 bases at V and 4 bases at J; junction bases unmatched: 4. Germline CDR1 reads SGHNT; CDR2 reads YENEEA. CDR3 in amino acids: CASSISGRATGELFF. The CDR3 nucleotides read TGTGCCAGCAGCATAAGCGGGAGGGCCACCGGGGAGCTGTTTTTT.

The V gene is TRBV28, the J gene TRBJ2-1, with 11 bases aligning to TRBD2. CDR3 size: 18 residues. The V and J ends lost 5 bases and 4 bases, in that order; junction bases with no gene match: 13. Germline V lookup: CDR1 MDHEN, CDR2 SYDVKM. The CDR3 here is CASSQQLNLAGGYNEQFF. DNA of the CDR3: TGTGCCAGCAGTCAACAACTTAATCTAGCGGGAGGTTACAATGAGCAGTTCTTC.

CDR3 residues: CASSYRTGAYEQYF. The CDR3 region has the DNA TGTGCCAGCAGTTATAGGACAGGGGCCTACGAGCAGTACTTC. The chain has TRBV6-5 and TRBJ2-7, with 9 bases identical to TRBD1. Germline CDR1 reads MNHEY; CDR2 reads SVGAGI. Trimming removed 3 bases from V and 2 bases from J; junction bases left unmatched: 2. This CDR3 is built from 14 residues.

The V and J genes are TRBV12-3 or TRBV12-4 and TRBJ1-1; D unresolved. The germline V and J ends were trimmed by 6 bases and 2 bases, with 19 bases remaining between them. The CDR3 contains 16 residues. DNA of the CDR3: TGTGCCAGCAGCCTCACCGGAGCGGGTGGAAACACTGAAGCTTTCTTT. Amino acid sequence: CASSLTGAGGNTEAFF.

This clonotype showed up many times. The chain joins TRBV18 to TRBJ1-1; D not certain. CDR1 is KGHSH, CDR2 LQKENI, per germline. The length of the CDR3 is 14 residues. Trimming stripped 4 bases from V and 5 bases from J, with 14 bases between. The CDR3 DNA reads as TGTGCCAGCTCACACGATGGCGGGGAAACTGAAGCTTTCTTT. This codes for CASSHDGGETEAFF.

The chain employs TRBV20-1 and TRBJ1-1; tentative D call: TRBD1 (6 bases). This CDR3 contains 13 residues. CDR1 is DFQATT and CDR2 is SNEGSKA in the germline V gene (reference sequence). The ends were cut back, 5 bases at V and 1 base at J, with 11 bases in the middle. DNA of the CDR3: TGCAGTGCTCGGAAGGGACAGAACACTGAAGCTTTCTTT. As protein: CSARKGQNTEAFF.

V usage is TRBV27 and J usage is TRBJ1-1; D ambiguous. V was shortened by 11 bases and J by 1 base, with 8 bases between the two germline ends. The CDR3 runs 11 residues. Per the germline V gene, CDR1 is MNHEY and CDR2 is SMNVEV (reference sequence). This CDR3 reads CAGLTNTEAFF. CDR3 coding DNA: TGTGCCGGCCTGACGAACACTGAAGCTTTCTTT.